This T cell receptor (beta chain) was documented in a study of human T cells and chemical hapten exposure. Study background: Throughout the approximately 24-week study, diphenylcyclopropenone was applied weekly to the patients' scalps. Among samples, TCR yields varied mainly because of small differences in pooled library volume. General study findings and limits: PT1 expanded TCR counts correlated positively with patch test score.

Unique molecular identifiers were attached to individual cDNA molecules during library preparation. One entry per CDR3 protein results from TCRdb running MiXCR on the RACE reads. The sample includes 300,000 to 450,000 distinct CDR3 sequences, 5% to 6.5% of them seen just once. Time point noted: pre-sensitization, week 0. Treatment indicated: therapeutic diphenylcyclopropenone sensitization with weekly scalp DPC. Turning to this clonotype: Antigen specificity is unknown.

CDR3 size: 14 residues. Trimming took 1 base from V and 6 from J, leaving 10 bases between them. Germline lookup yields CDR1 MGHDK and CDR2 SYGVNS. This sequence originates from a young woman with alopecia areata. Some clones in this sample may be carry-over from other donors' samples. The rearrangement joins TRBV25-1 to TRBJ1-5, with TRBD1 as a possible D gene (5 bases). Sequencing was performed on whole blood, taken in connection with sensitization to the hapten diphenylcyclopropenone (DPC). The CDR3 region is CASSEWGNGQPQHF. CDR3 sequence (DNA): TGTGCCAGCAGTGAATGGGGGAATGGTCAGCCCCAGCATTTT.